The source of this T cell receptor (beta chain) is a study of shared clonotypes between healthy human individuals. Study overall: Samples came from a couple of female and a few male donors aged 18 to 49.

The CDR3 extends over 16 amino acids. Trimming removed 2 bases from V and 5 bases from J; junction bases left unmatched: 11. The V gene's germline CDR1 is SGHRS and CDR2 YFSETQ. Each donor was a Caucasian adult residing in Nashville, Tennessee. Measured with immunoSEQ multiplex PCR; TCRdb has only the in-frame clones, and not every one. This table has about 2.5 million clones, 85% to 95% appearing once. This chain uses TRBV5-1 with TRBJ2-5; TRBD2 matches at 8 bases. Material for sequencing was naive CD4+ T cells from PBMCs. Documented subset: CD45RA+ positively selected. The clonotype was recovered from a man younger than 35 in good health. Some clones in this sample may be carry-over from other donors' samples. CDR3 in amino acids: CASSFDSGRVDETQYF. For the CDR3, the DNA is TGCGCCAGCAGCTTTGACAGCGGGAGAGTAGACGAGACCCAGTACTTC.